Listed below are T cell receptor beta chains from one sample, sequenced in a study of blood T cell repertoires in COVID-19. The method was immunoSEQ multiplex PCR; TCRdb's version includes in-frame clones alone and lacks a portion of them. The table shows about 250,000 clones, with around 88% occurring only once. The sequencing input was PBMCs or T cells enriched from blood (not recorded which). The receptors derive from a man in his forties or fifties who had recovered from COVID-19. The CDR3 runs from the conserved cysteine through the conserved F or W. D genes are given only for firm matches. For some rows the clone size is stated as once, few or many, or as a class when expanded; others skip it.

>16|NA|once|TRBV20-1|TRBJ2-3
CSASLPRTPNTDTQYF
TGCAGTGCTAGTCTGCCTCGTACCCCTAACACAGATACGCAGTATTTT
>16|TRBD1|few|TRBV7-8|TRBJ2-2
CASSRLAGTVTGELFF
TGTGCCAGCAGCCGTCTTGCCGGGACAGTCACCGGGGAGCTGTTTTTT
>13|TRBD1|NA|TRBV29-1|TRBJ1-1
CSVTTGGDTEAFF
TGCAGCGTAACGACAGGGGGCGACACTGAAGCTTTCTTT
>15|NA|NA|TRBV3-1/TRBV3-2|TRBJ2-3
CASSQGLSGPDTQYF
TGTGCCAGCAGCCAAGGGTTGAGCGGTCCAGATACGCAGTATTTT
>15|TRBD2|NA|TRBV6-5|TRBJ2-5
CASTQAASGQETQYF
TGTGCCAGCACCCAGGCGGCTAGCGGACAAGAGACCCAGTACTTC
>16|NA|NA|TRBV6-1|TRBJ2-5
CASSEAFGLDLETQYF
TGTGCCAGCAGTGAAGCCTTCGGCCTAGACTTAGAGACCCAGTACTTC
>15|NA|NA|TRBV19|TRBJ2-7
CASSIRTGLLYEQYF
TGTGCCAGTAGTATCAGAACAGGGCTCCTCTACGAGCAGTACTTC
>16|TRBD1|NA|TRBV3-1/TRBV3-2|TRBJ1-5
CASQGGSRASNQPQHF
TGTGCCAGCCAGGGGGGCTCCAGGGCTAGCAATCAGCCCCAGCATTTT
>13|TRBD1|NA|TRBV30|TRBJ1-1
CACQTDRGTEAFF
TGTGCCTGCCAAACGGACAGGGGGACTGAAGCTTTCTTT
>18|TRBD2|NA|TRBV3-1/TRBV3-2|TRBJ2-1
CASSPKDRLARLHNEQFF
TGTGCCAGCAGCCCCAAGGACCGACTAGCCCGACTCCACAATGAGCAGTTCTTC
>18|NA|NA|TRBV6-1|TRBJ1-3
CASSERRGQVVSGNTIYF
TGTGCCAGCAGTGAACGGCGGGGGCAAGTAGTATCTGGAAACACCATATATTTT
>19|TRBD1|NA|TRBV7-9|TRBJ2-6
CASSQGDRGVYAGANVLTF
TGTGCCAGCAGCCAAGGGGACAGGGGGGTTTACGCTGGGGCCAACGTCCTGACTTTC
>19|TRBD1|NA|TRBV18|TRBJ1-2
CASSPSTGTGGKVFGGYTF
TGTGCCAGCTCACCCTCGACTGGGACAGGCGGCAAGGTTTTCGGTGGCTACACCTTC
>13|TRBD1|NA|TRBV7-9|TRBJ1-5
CASSSQGQEPQHF
TGTGCCAGCAGCTCACAGGGGCAGGAGCCCCAGCATTTT
>17|TRBD2|NA|TRBV24-1|TRBJ2-4
CATSEKPSGRTKNIQYF
TGTGCCACCAGTGAGAAACCTAGCGGGAGGACCAAAAACATTCAGTACTTC
>13|NA|NA|TRBV27|TRBJ1-6
CASSRQEHSPLHF
TGTGCCAGCAGCCGACAGGAGCATTCACCCCTCCACTTT
>14|TRBD1|NA|TRBV10-1|TRBJ2-1
CASSERTGVNEQFF
TGCGCCAGCAGTGAGAGGACAGGGGTGAATGAGCAGTTCTTC
>14|NA|NA|TRBV10-3|TRBJ2-2
CAISERLDSGELFF
TGTGCCATCAGTGAGAGATTAGATTCCGGGGAGCTGTTTTTT
>16|NA|NA|TRBV11-3|TRBJ1-2
CASSLDGGSRDYGYTF
TGTGCCAGCAGCTTAGATGGGGGGTCGAGAGACTATGGCTACACCTTC
>20|NA|once|TRBV7-3|TRBJ1-5
CASSLTFRGVRGYSNQPQHF
TGTGCCAGCAGCTTAACGTTTCGCGGGGTTAGGGGTTATAGCAATCAGCCCCAGCATTTT
>14|NA|NA|TRBV12-5|TRBJ2-3
CASGAPTGTDTQYF
TGTGCTAGTGGTGCACCGACAGGCACAGATACGCAGTATTTT
>15|TRBD1|NA|TRBV7-6|TRBJ2-7
CASSFGQGVSYEQYF
TGTGCCAGCAGCTTTGGACAGGGGGTCTCCTACGAGCAGTACTTC
>13|NA|NA|TRBV6-5|TRBJ2-1
CASRPELAREQFF
TGTGCCAGCAGACCCGAACTAGCAAGGGAGCAGTTCTTC
>14|NA|NA|TRBV18|TRBJ1-1
CASSPEGTLFEAFF
TGTGCCAGCTCACCCGAGGGTACCTTATTTGAAGCTTTCTTT
>15|NA|NA|TRBV11-3|TRBJ2-3
CASSALRGITDTQYF
TGTGCCAGCAGCGCCTTACGGGGTATCACAGATACGCAGTATTTT
>15|NA|NA|TRBV6-1|TRBJ1-1
CASSEDRAPNTEAFF
TGTGCCAGCAGTGAAGACAGGGCTCCGAACACTGAAGCTTTCTTT
>15|TRBD1|NA|TRBV10-2|TRBJ1-4
CASRKTGERDEKLFF
TGCGCCAGCCGTAAGACAGGGGAGAGAGATGAAAAACTGTTTTTT
>13|NA|NA|TRBV7-2|TRBJ2-7
CASAGGLSYEQYF
TGTGCCAGCGCCGGCGGATTGTCCTACGAGCAGTACTTC
>17|TRBD2|NA|TRBV7-2|TRBJ2-7
CASSLGLAGGPEGEQYF
TGTGCCAGCAGCTTGGGACTAGCGGGAGGCCCCGAAGGAGAGCAGTACTTC
>13|TRBD1|NA|TRBV20-1|TRBJ2-7
CSANEGASYEQYF
TGCAGTGCTAATGAGGGGGCGAGTTACGAGCAGTACTTC
>13|NA|NA|TRBV27|TRBJ1-3
CASSGGSGNTIYF
TGTGCCAGCAGCGGGGGTTCTGGAAACACCATATATTTT
>16|TRBD1|NA|TRBV5-1|TRBJ2-4
CASRQTGELAKNIQYF
TGCGCCAGCAGGCAGACAGGGGAACTAGCCAAAAACATTCAGTACTTC
>15|TRBD1|NA|TRBV5-1|TRBJ2-7
CASSPNRDSSYEQYF
TGCGCCAGCAGCCCCAACCGGGACAGTTCCTACGAGCAGTACTTC
>15|NA|NA|TRBV10-2|TRBJ2-7
CASSDRKGERYEQYF
TGCGCCAGCAGTGACAGGAAGGGGGAACGGTACGAGCAGTACTTC
>15|NA|once|TRBV5-4|TRBJ2-7
CASSPPSASPYEQYF
TGTGCCAGCAGCCCACCGAGTGCATCCCCTTACGAGCAGTACTTC
>14|TRBD1|NA|TRBV2|TRBJ1-6
CASSATGVSSPLHF
TGTGCCAGCAGCGCGACAGGGGTGAGTTCACCCCTCCACTTT
>14|NA|NA|TRBV7-2|TRBJ2-2
CASSLGRETGELFF
TGTGCCAGCAGCTTAGGACGGGAGACCGGGGAGCTGTTTTTT
>15|NA|few|TRBV10-2|TRBJ1-2
CASTTSYGRMDGYTF
TGCGCCAGCACCACGTCGTACGGGAGGATGGATGGCTACACCTTC
>13|TRBD1|NA|TRBV2|TRBJ2-7
CASRPQGAHEQYF
TGTGCCAGCAGACCTCAGGGGGCCCACGAGCAGTACTTC
>14|NA|NA|TRBV19|TRBJ1-1
CASSIEEGRPRAFF
TGTGCCAGTAGTATAGAGGAGGGTCGGCCGCGAGCTTTCTTT